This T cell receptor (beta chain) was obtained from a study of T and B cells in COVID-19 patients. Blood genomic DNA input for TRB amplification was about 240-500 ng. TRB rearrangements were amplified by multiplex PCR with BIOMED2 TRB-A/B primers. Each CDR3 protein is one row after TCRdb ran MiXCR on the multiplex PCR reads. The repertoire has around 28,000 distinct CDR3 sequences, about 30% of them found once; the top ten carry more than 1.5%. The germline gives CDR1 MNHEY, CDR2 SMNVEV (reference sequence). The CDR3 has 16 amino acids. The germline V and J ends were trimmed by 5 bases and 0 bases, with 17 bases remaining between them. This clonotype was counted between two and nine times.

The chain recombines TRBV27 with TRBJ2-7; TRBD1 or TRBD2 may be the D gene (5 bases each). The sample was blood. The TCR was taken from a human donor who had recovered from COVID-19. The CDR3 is CASSRVGTESSYEQYF. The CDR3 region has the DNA TGTGCCAGCAGTCGGGTCGGGACGGAAAGCTCCTACGAGCAGTACTTC.